The clone carrying this T cell receptor beta chain occurred many times. The antigen remains undetermined. This record comes from a study of identical twins. The V gene lost 6 bases and the J gene lost 4 bases, with 15 bases spanning the gap. Germline V lookup: CDR1 MNHNS, CDR2 SASEGT. The CDR3 length is 14 residues. MiXCR was run by TCRdb on the 5' RACE reads, yielding one entry per CDR3 protein. The sample contains about 520,000 distinct CDR3 sequences, 20% to 25% of which appear only once. General study points: Cord blood beta clonotypes present at high abundance carried fewer insertions; no such pattern appeared in memory repertoires.

This same sample was also part of a study on T cells expressing NK-cell markers. As that study records: CD8+ T cells in roughly six donors included dominant NKG2C+ clonotypes at about 1.0-8%. These clonotypes, the leaders elsewhere, also led the CD3+CD56-NKG2C+ fraction in a few donors. Clarity on HCMV specificity was lacking for the expanded NKG2C+ T cell clones.

The TCR originated in a woman younger than 35 in good health. The genes are TRBV6-1 and TRBJ1-1; no reliable D call. The specimen was CD4+ T cells sorted from blood. The CDR3 sequence: CASSLKSDGTEAFF. CDR3 coding DNA: TGTGCCAGCAGCCTGAAGTCAGATGGCACTGAAGCTTTCTTT.